This is a list of T cell receptor beta chains from one sample in a study of cytomegalovirus exposure and HLA in healthy donors. Clones were sequenced by immunoSEQ multiplex PCR, and TCRdb holds only the in-frame ones, with some missing. In the table there are roughly 74,000 clones, around 76% of which are singletons. The material sequenced was PBMCs. The origin of the receptors is a man aged 35 to 55 in good health and CMV-seronegative. Both conserved end residues are part of each CDR3. The D gene is left open where the match is weak. Clone size, where shown, is once, few, many, or a class for clones that have expanded.

v_gene	j_gene	d_gene	abundance	CDR3nt	CDR3aa
TRBV6-1	TRBJ1-2	.	.	TGTGCCAGCATCCCCACGGGGTCAAACTATGGCTACACCTTC	CASIPTGSNYGYTF
TRBV6-1	TRBJ1-2	TRBD1	.	TGTGCCAGCGAAAACGGACAGGCTAACTATGGCTACACCTTC	CASENGQANYGYTF
TRBV4-2	TRBJ2-5	.	.	TGTGCCAGCAGCCAGGGCTCGGGAGAGGAGACCCAGTACTTC	CASSQGSGEETQYF
TRBV5-6	TRBJ1-2	TRBD1	once	TGTGCCAGCAGCTTGGTAGGGGGCGCGTCGGTAGTTGGCTACACCTTC	CASSLVGGASVVGYTF
TRBV19	TRBJ1-2	TRBD1	.	TGTGCCAGTACCCCGCGGGAGGGGGCGAAGGGCTACACCTTC	CASTPREGAKGYTF
TRBV29-1	TRBJ1-2	.	once	TGCAGCGTCGGTCCACAGGGAACTTCTGGCTACACCTTC	CSVGPQGTSGYTF
TRBV6-5	TRBJ2-1	TRBD2	few	TGTGCCAGCAGTCTGGGACTAGCCTCCTACAATGAGCAGTTCTTC	CASSLGLASYNEQFF
TRBV6-5	TRBJ1-4	.	once	TGTGCCAGCAGTTACTCGAGCAGGGTAGTAGAAAAACTGTTTTTT	CASSYSSRVVEKLFF
TRBV2	TRBJ1-1	.	.	TGTGCCAGCGAGCAGGGTGAAGACACTGAAGCTTTCTTT	CASEQGEDTEAFF
TRBV28	TRBJ1-6	.	.	TGTGCCAGCAGTTTACATTCAGGCCGTAATTCACCCCTCCACTTT	CASSLHSGRNSPLHF
TRBV2	TRBJ2-2	TRBD1	.	TGTGCCAGCAGTCCCACAGGGGGAACCGGGGAGCTGTTTTTT	CASSPTGGTGELFF
TRBV9	TRBJ1-5	.	.	TGTGCCAGCAGCTTGAACTGGGGGGGCAATCAGCCCCAGCATTTT	CASSLNWGGNQPQHF
TRBV19	TRBJ2-1	.	few	TGTGCCAGTAGTACCCGGGAGAACATATACAATGAGCAGTTCTTC	CASSTRENIYNEQFF
TRBV27	TRBJ2-3	.	.	TGTGCCAGCAGTCCCGGGACTTCGGACACAGATACGCAGTATTTT	CASSPGTSDTDTQYF
TRBV27	TRBJ2-2	.	.	TGTGCCAGCAGTCGGGCCGGGGAGCTGTTTTTT	CASSRAGELFF
TRBV5-4	TRBJ1-2	.	.	TGTGCCAGCAGCCCGGGGGGTCAGGGGAACTATGGCTACACCTTC	CASSPGGQGNYGYTF
TRBV7-3	TRBJ1-2	.	.	TGTGCCAGCAGCTTAACATCGGAGGGCTATGGCTACACCTTC	CASSLTSEGYGYTF
TRBV14	TRBJ2-7	TRBD1	.	TGTGCCAGCAGCCAAGCGACAGGGGGGGTCTACGAGCAGTACTTC	CASSQATGGVYEQYF
TRBV2	TRBJ1-3	.	.	TGTGCCAGCGAGGGGGGGAACGGAAACACCATATATTTT	CASEGGNGNTIYF
TRBV2	TRBJ1-4	.	.	TGTGCCAGTTTCTTAACAACTAATGAAAAACTGTTTTTT	CASFLTTNEKLFF
TRBV9	TRBJ1-6	TRBD1	.	TGTGCCAGCAGCGTAGGGACAGGCTATAATTCACCCCTCCACTTT	CASSVGTGYNSPLHF
TRBV19	TRBJ1-4	.	.	TGTGCCAGTAGACAGTCCAACTTCAAGGAAAAACTGTTTTTT	CASRQSNFKEKLFF
TRBV4-2	TRBJ1-6	TRBD1	.	TGTGCCAGCAGCCAGGCGGACAGGGACAATTCACCCCTCCACTTT	CASSQADRDNSPLHF
TRBV7-9	TRBJ2-1	TRBD1	.	TGTGCCAGCAGCTTGGCGGCGTTGGACAGGGCCTACAATGAGCAGTTCTTC	CASSLAALDRAYNEQFF
TRBV19	TRBJ2-7	TRBD1	.	TGTGCCAGCCGCAGCCCCGGGACAGTAAACGAGCAGTACTTC	CASRSPGTVNEQYF
TRBV4-2	TRBJ2-7	.	.	TGTGCCAGCAGCCAAGAGTGGACAAGCTACGAGCAGTACTTC	CASSQEWTSYEQYF
TRBV6-1	TRBJ2-7	.	.	TGTGCCAGCAGACCCCGGGACACCTACGAGCAGTACTTC	CASRPRDTYEQYF
TRBV11-2	TRBJ1-5	TRBD1	.	TGTGCCAGCAGCTTGAGGGGGCGCGGGCAGCCCCAGCATTTT	CASSLRGRGQPQHF
TRBV5-8	TRBJ2-1	TRBD2	.	TGTGCCAGCAGCTTGGGGACTAGCGGGAGTGGGAATGAGCAGTTCTTC	CASSLGTSGSGNEQFF
TRBV10-1	TRBJ2-1	TRBD2	.	TGCGCCAGCAGTGAGTCTAGCGGGCGCACGATCGATGAGCAGTTCTTC	CASSESSGRTIDEQFF
TRBV4-1	TRBJ2-6	TRBD1	.	TGCGCCAGCAGCCAAGATGGGGGCGGGACAGGGGGCGCTGGGGCCAACGTCCTGACTTTC	CASSQDGGGTGGAGANVLTF
TRBV27	TRBJ1-2	.	few	TGTGCCAGCAGTTTAACATCGGCAGGGTGGGACAATGGCTACACCTTC	CASSLTSAGWDNGYTF
TRBV2	TRBJ2-7	TRBD2	.	TGTGCCAGCAGTGGGACTAGCTACGAGCAGTACTTC	CASSGTSYEQYF
TRBV9	TRBJ2-3	.	.	TGTGCCAGCAGCGCCCGACAACTTCCTACTCCAGATACGCAGTATTTT	CASSARQLPTPDTQYF
TRBV18	TRBJ2-7	.	.	TGTGCCAGCTCTGTAGGGGCACCATCCTACGAGCAGTACTTC	CASSVGAPSYEQYF
TRBV4-1	TRBJ1-1	.	.	TGCGCCAGCAGCCAAGACCCCCCATACTTGAACACTGAAGCTTTCTTT	CASSQDPPYLNTEAFF
TRBV25-1	TRBJ1-2	.	few	TGTGCCAGCAGTGAGGCCGGACTCTATGGCTACACCTTC	CASSEAGLYGYTF
TRBV18	TRBJ2-7	TRBD2	.	TGTGCCAGCTCACCTGCCGGGACTAGCCTCAACTACGAGCAGTACTTC	CASSPAGTSLNYEQYF
TRBV5-4	TRBJ2-7	TRBD2	.	TGTGCCAGCAGCCCGGGGGGGACTAGCGGGATTCTCTACGAGCAGTACTTC	CASSPGGTSGILYEQYF
TRBV18	TRBJ2-7	.	.	TGTGCCAGTAAAAACGGGGAAGGAGACTACGAGCAGTACTTC	CASKNGEGDYEQYF
TRBV7-2	TRBJ2-5	TRBD2	.	TGTGCCAGCAGCTTTGGAGGTAGCGGGGGTTGGGAGACCCAGTACTTC	CASSFGGSGGWETQYF
TRBV2	TRBJ2-5	.	.	TGTGCCAGCTCCTCGAGGACAGACCAAGAGACCCAGTACTTC	CASSSRTDQETQYF